The 19 T cell receptor beta chains below were found in one sample sequenced in a study of blood T cell repertoires in COVID-19. This table comes from immunoSEQ multiplex PCR, and its TCRdb copy is limited to in-frame clones, with some not included. The sample yields about 220,000 clones, approximately 83% seen once. The sample comprised PBMCs or T cells enriched from blood (not recorded which). These receptors all stem from a woman in her sixties or seventies who had recovered from COVID-19.

V gene TRBV27 combines with J gene TRBJ1-5; TRBD1 matches at 7 bases. The CDR3 loop spans 15 amino acids. The V and J ends lost 5 bases and 1 base, in that order; junction bases with no gene match: 5. The V gene's germline CDR1 is MNHEY and CDR2 SMNVEV (reference sequence). The CDR3 is CASSPQTGSNQPQHF. The CDR3 bases are TGTGCCAGCAGTCCCCAGACAGGGAGCAATCAGCCCCAGCATTTT.

The chain recombines TRBV2 with TRBJ1-5; tentative D call: TRBD1 (5 bases). From germline, CDR1 is SNHLY and CDR2 FYNNEI. Trimming left V 6 bases short and J 6 bases short, with 9 bases between. The CDR3 loop spans 12 amino acids. This CDR3 reads CASRGEGQPQHF. CDR3 DNA: TGTGCCAGCAGAGGGGAGGGTCAGCCCCAGCATTTT.

This chain connects TRBV6-5 to TRBJ2-7; D perhaps matches TRBD1 (6 bases). The CDR3 is made up of 12 amino acids. The germline gives CDR1 MNHEY, CDR2 SVGAGI. V lost 6 bases, J lost 4 bases, and 10 bases lay in between. The CDR3 protein is CASSGTSYEQYF. Written as DNA, the CDR3 is TGTGCCAGCAGCGGGACAAGTTACGAGCAGTACTTC.

The chain couples TRBV11-2 to TRBJ2-7, with D possibly being TRBD2 (6 bases). The CDR3 totals 13 residues. Trimming pared 3 bases from V and 6 bases from J, leaving 12 bases between. Germline lookup yields CDR1 SGHAT and CDR2 FQNNGV. CDR3 in amino acids: CASSFGTSIEQYF. As DNA, the CDR3 is TGTGCCAGCAGCTTCGGGACTTCCATCGAGCAGTACTTC.

The chain is built from TRBV6-5 and TRBJ2-1; 7 bases are shared with TRBD1. Germline V gene lookup returns CDR1 MNHEY and CDR2 SVGAGI. With 10 bases clipped from V and 2 bases from J, the junction kept 8 bases outside the gene matches. The CDR3 sequence is 14 residues long. CDR3 DNA sequence: TGTGCCACCCTTGACAGGGTGGCCTACAATGAGCAGTTCTTC. Its protein product is CATLDRVAYNEQFF.

V usage is TRBV9 and J usage is TRBJ2-1; D may be TRBD2 (5 bases). V lost 4 bases, J lost 2 bases, and 16 bases lay in between. The germline V gene has CDR1 SGDLS and CDR2 YYNGEE. CDR3 length: 16 amino acids. The CDR3 sequence: CASSHRETIPYNEQFF. In DNA, the CDR3 is TGTGCCAGCAGCCATAGAGAGACTATCCCCTACAATGAGCAGTTCTTC.

The chain is built from TRBV30 and TRBJ1-1; D uncertain. With 2 bases removed from V and 2 bases from J, the gap between germline ends came to 6 bases. The germline V gene has CDR1 GTSNPN and CDR2 SVGIG (reference sequence). The CDR3 is 12 amino acids. The CDR3 DNA reads TGTGCCTGGAGTCATCAAAACACTGAAGCTTTCTTT. It is translated as CAWSHQNTEAFF.

This clone was counted once. This chain links TRBV11-3 with TRBJ2-3, with no clear D. Trimming left V 5 bases short and J 6 bases short, with 15 bases between. Germline CDR1 and CDR2: SGHNT and YENEEA. The CDR3 consists of 14 residues. CDR3 sequence (DNA): TGTGCCAGCAGCGCCTCTAAGACCAGGGATACGCAGTATTTT. This encodes CASSASKTRDTQYF. Full variable domain (rest looked up from reference TRBV11-3 and TRBJ2-3): EAGVVQSPRYKIIEKKQPVAFWCNPISGHNTLYWYLQNLGQGPELLIRYENEEAVDDSQLPKDRFSAERLKGVDSTLKIQPAELGDSAVYLCASSASKTRDTQYFGPGTRLTVL.

The chain carries TRBV10-3 and TRBJ1-1, with D perhaps matching TRBD1 (5 bases). The CDR3 sequence is 14 residues long. Germline loops: CDR1 ENHRY, CDR2 SYGVKD. Trimming took 3 bases from V and 1 from J, leaving 9 bases between them. The CDR3, as DNA: TGTGCCATCAGTGAAATAGGGGAGAACACTGAAGCTTTCTTT. Residues: CAISEIGENTEAFF.

The rearrangement uses TRBV5-5 and TRBJ1-1; the match to TRBD1 covers 10 bases. Looked up from germline, CDR1 is SGHKS and CDR2 is YYEKEE (reference sequence). The CDR3 length is 14 residues. The trim removed 6 bases at V and 0 bases at J, leaving 2 bases unmatched. This chain's CDR3 is CASTDRGLNTEAFF. The CDR3 DNA follows: TGTGCCAGCACCGACAGGGGGCTGAACACTGAAGCTTTCTTT.

The CDR3 is CASSLQAGANYNEQFF. The CDR3 bases are TGTGCCAGCAGCCTACAAGCGGGAGCCAACTACAATGAGCAGTTCTTC. The gene calls are TRBV5-6 and TRBJ2-1; 8 bases map to TRBD2. The CDR3 covers 16 residues. The germline gives CDR1 SGHDT, CDR2 YYEEEE. V lost 4 bases and J lost 3; bases outside the gene matches: 9.

The chain has TRBV6-4 and TRBJ2-1; 8 bases map to TRBD2. V gave up 7 bases and J gave up 5 bases; unmatched junction bases: 4. Germline CDR1 is MRHNA and CDR2 is SNTAGT. The CDR3 totals 13 residues. The chain's CDR3 is CASKAGGDNEQFF. CDR3 coding DNA: TGTGCCAGCAAAGCCGGGGGGGACAATGAGCAGTTCTTC.

V and J are TRBV5-6 and TRBJ2-5, with 11 bases that match TRBD2. Germline values: CDR1 SGHDT, CDR2 YYEEEE. CDR3 length: 16 residues. The V segment lost 3 bases and the J segment 5 bases; nucleotides outside the gene matches: 9. The DNA for the CDR3 is TGTGCCAGCAGCTCCTTAGCGGGAGGGGGGTCGGAGACCCAGTACTTC. Protein sequence: CASSSLAGGGSETQYF.

CDR3: CATSRELAGEQFF. CDR3 DNA sequence: TGTGCCACCAGCAGGGAACTAGCGGGTGAGCAGTTCTTC. This sequence joins TRBV15 and TRBJ2-1; 9 bases agree with TRBD2. Germline values: CDR1 LNHNV, CDR2 YYDKDF (reference sequence). V lost 3 bases, J lost 9 bases, and 3 bases stayed unmatched. This CDR3 comprises 13 residues.

The chain employs TRBV19 and TRBJ2-7; weak D call: TRBD1 (6 bases). Trimming cost V 5 bases and J 1 base, with 12 bases left between them. Per germline, CDR1 LNHDA and CDR2 SQIVND (reference sequence). The CDR3 is made up of 14 amino acids. This CDR3 reads CASSARQESYEQYF. Written as DNA, the CDR3 is TGTGCCAGTAGTGCCAGACAGGAGTCCTACGAGCAGTACTTC.

The CDR3 sequence: CASSLEIGQHAFF. The CDR3 DNA reads TGTGCCAGCAGCTTGGAAATCGGACAGCATGCTTTCTTT. The chain uses TRBV5-5 and TRBJ1-1, with D perhaps matching TRBD1 (6 bases). V lost 0 bases and J 11 bases, leaving 14 bases between the germline ends. The CDR3 consists of 13 residues. Germline loops: CDR1 SGHKS, CDR2 YYEKEE (reference sequence).

The chain employs TRBV21-1 and TRBJ2-7; the listed D gene, TRBD2, was not tested against the DNA. TRBV21-1 is noted as a pseudogene. This CDR3 spans 14 amino acids. CDR3 in amino acids: CASSKALRNAEQYF. CDR3 nucleotides: TGTGCCAGCAGCAAAGCGCTGAGGAACGCCGAGCAGTACTTC.

The rearrangement joins TRBV27 to TRBJ2-3; TRBD2 aligns across 7 bases. The CDR3 contains 15 residues. Germline values: CDR1 MNHEY, CDR2 SMNVEV (reference sequence). The V gene end was trimmed by 3 bases and the J gene end by 3 bases; junction bases not matched to a gene: 6. CDR3 residues: CASSFYGEGTDTQYF. The CDR3 coding sequence is TGTGCCAGCAGTTTTTACGGGGAGGGTACAGATACGCAGTATTTT.

V usage is TRBV11-2 and J usage is TRBJ1-1; D may be TRBD1 (6 bases). From germline, CDR1 is SGHAT and CDR2 FQNNGV. With 9 bases removed from V and 2 bases from J, the gap between germline ends came to 10 bases. The CDR3 has 12 residues. The CDR3 DNA reads TGTGCCAGTGGACAGTCAAACACTGAAGCTTTCTTT. It yields the protein CASGQSNTEAFF.